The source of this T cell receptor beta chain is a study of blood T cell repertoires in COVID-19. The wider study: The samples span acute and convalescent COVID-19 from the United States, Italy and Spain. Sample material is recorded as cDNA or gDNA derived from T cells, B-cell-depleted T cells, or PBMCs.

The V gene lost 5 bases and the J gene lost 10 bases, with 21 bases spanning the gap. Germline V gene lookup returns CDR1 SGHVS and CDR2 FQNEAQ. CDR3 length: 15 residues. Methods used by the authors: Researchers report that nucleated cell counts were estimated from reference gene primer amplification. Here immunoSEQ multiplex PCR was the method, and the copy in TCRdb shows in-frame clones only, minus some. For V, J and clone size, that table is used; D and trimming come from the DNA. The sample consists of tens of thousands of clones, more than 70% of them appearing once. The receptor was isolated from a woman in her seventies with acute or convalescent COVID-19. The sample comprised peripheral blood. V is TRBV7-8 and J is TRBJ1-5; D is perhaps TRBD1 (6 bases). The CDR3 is CASSPGDTLWEPQHF. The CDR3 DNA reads TGTGCCAGCAGCCCCGGGGACACCCTTTGGGAACCCCAGCATTTT.